The text below deals with one T cell receptor beta chain. Its antigen is unidentified. Healthy donors had no documented immune events, such as infections, while sampled. TCRdb's table, derived via immunoSEQ multiplex PCR, lists solely in-frame clones and lacks some. The repertoire includes about 110,000 clones, about 85% of them detected once, and 8% to 9% sits in the top ten. These data originate in a study of identifying expanded T cells in peripheral blood. The CDR3 has 17 amino acids. The V end was cut by 0 bases, the J end by 0 bases, with 14 bases between. The germline CDR1 and CDR2 sequences are SGDLS and YYNGEE. The study's findings and limits: Technical replicates showed around 1.2 changed clones; approximately two weeks about 16; four weeks 19. Clone count variance between approximately two-week samples rose with total template count.

Sequencing was carried out using blood. The chain combines TRBV9 with TRBJ2-3; unclear D gene. This TCR came from a person aged 18-70 years in good health. Here the CDR3 reads CASSVEVAGPSTDTQYF. As DNA, the CDR3 is TGTGCCAGCAGCGTAGAGGTGGCAGGACCTAGCACAGATACGCAGTATTTT.